This TCR beta chain was sequenced for a study of healthy donors' naive CD4 and CD8 T cells (dated by TCRdb to between 2014 and 2017). About the full investigation: Donors were selected to cover three age groups (20-25, 40-50 and 60-70 years, several each), with a mean age of approximately 44, and half of the donors were female. The TCR alpha libraries followed the same workflow as the beta chain, except for a newly designed primer set that covered all functional IMGT alpha gene variants. To check how TCR variation relates to lineage commitment, the researchers sequenced rearranged TCR alpha and beta chains taken from naive CD4+ and CD8+ T cells. Peripheral blood mononuclear cells were collected from some 20 healthy, unrelated individuals. The donors were HLA-typed by sequencing at HLA-A, -B, -C, -DRB1, -DQB1 and -DPB1, using the SBTexcellerator protocol, an ABI3130xl analyzer and SBTengine software.

As concerns this clonotype: Its antigen is unknown. No much larger clone exists at a distance of one base, and base qualities are not known.

Sequencing instrument: 454 GS FLX Titanium. A previously published linear amplification protocol was used to construct TCR libraries from roughly 530 ng of total RNA. Sequencing was performed on the Roche/454 Genome Sequencer with Titanium chemistry. On the study's bioinformatics: 75,000 to 85,000 rearranged TCR alpha transcripts were sequenced from roughly 5 of the healthy donors. Duplicate transcripts were removed, and each unique TCR clonotype was defined by its CDR3 junction following IMGT nomenclature. CD4 versus CD8 status was modeled on V and J genes by logistic regression in R 2.13.0, with adjustment for donor effects and Bonferroni correction for multiple testing. TCRdb trimmed public reads at Q25 via fastp, called clones via MiXCR and kept in-frame beta chains. Every CDR3 protein is listed once, alongside the most common genes and DNA of its rows. The V and J calls follow TCRdb's processing rather than the paper's. Across this sample there are approximately 180,000 distinct CDR3 sequences, with over 60% seen only once. Together, the top ten hold more than 2% of the sample.

Cells with a CD4+CD8-CD45RO-CD45RA+ profile were isolated by FACS and defined as naive CD4+ T cells, and those with a CD8+CD4-CD45RA+CD27bright profile were defined as naive CD8+ T cells. Sorting used antibodies against CD4 (RPA-T4), CD8 (SK1), CD27 (O323), CD45RA (HI100) and CD45RO (UCHL1). Here is what the overall study found, with its caveats: Alpha and beta chains were sequenced in bulk and could not be paired, so combined chain effects were not evaluated. In both chains, CD4+ lineage was associated with a positively charged CDR3, and CD8+ lineage was associated with a negatively charged CDR3. Taken together, V genes, J genes and CDR3 charge appeared to account for 10% to 15% of the variance in CD4/CD8 propensity, mostly acting in an additive way. Possible repertoire bias from homeostatic proliferation of naive T cells was not directly addressed. Most V and J gene segments were reportedly biased between naive CD4+ and CD8+ cells, consistently across donors and independent of HLA genotype.

The germline V gene specifies SGHVS as CDR1 and FQNEAQ as CDR2. For this chain, trimming is 5 bases at the V end and 6 bases at the J end, and the number of junction bases without a gene match is 6. From its cysteine to its phenylalanine, the CDR3 spans 13 amino acids. The retained sequence is limited to the CDR3, 39 bases, with the frame set at the first base. The source is a pool of human donors in good health; the sample pools cells from several healthy donors. Recombination connected TRBV7-8 to TRBJ2-7; 8 of the junction bases match TRBD1. Sequencing was done on a sample of naive CD4+ and CD8+ T cells sorted from blood, pooled from several donors. The cell subset or site tag for this specimen amounts to: FACS-sorted naive CD4+ (CD45RO-CD45RA+) and naive CD8+ (CD45RA+CD27bright) T cells. The encoded CDR3 is CASSQGQGREQYF. The DNA sequence is given as TGTGCCAGCAGCCAAGGACAGGGCCGCGAGCAGTACTTC.